This TCR beta chain was profiled in a study of CD8 T cells in Susac syndrome. The V gene's germline CDR1 is SEHNR and CDR2 FQNEAQ (reference sequence). Trimming took 7 bases from V and 10 from J, leaving 22 bases between them. This CDR3 is 15 amino acids long. Random hexamers were used to reverse transcribe 0.5 to 1 ug of RNA. Multiplex immunoSEQ PCR targeted 54 Vbeta and 13 Jbeta TCR beta segments. TCRdb independently ran MiXCR on the immunoSEQ multiplex PCR reads; one entry per CDR3 protein. The sample has about 300,000 distinct CDR3 sequences, 80% to 90% seen once; the top ten hold about 0.11%. Control patients had untreated stable or active relapsing-remitting multiple sclerosis by revised McDonald criteria.

This chain connects TRBV7-9 to TRBJ1-4, with D unclear. The sample consisted of CD8+ T cells from PBMCs. The source of this sequence is a human donor with multiple sclerosis. CDR3 nucleotides: TGTGCCAGCACCATTACGACTAGCAGGCAGTCAAAACTGTTTTTT. Its protein is CASTITTSRQSKLFF.